This T cell receptor beta chain was sequenced in a study of multiple sclerosis patients with progressive multifocal leukoencephalopathy (dated by TCRdb to between 2017 and 2020). Study-level background: The study examined peripheral T and B cells of MS patients who developed PML (4 under natalizumab, 1 after alemtuzumab) and treated patients who did not. From before therapy, through 6 and 12 months, up to PML onset, two natalizumab-treated patients who later developed PML were tracked longitudinally. The goal of the study was to detect any JC virus-specific or public T-cell expansions that arose at the time of PML onset. Study-wide findings and limitations: Lower normalized Shannon entropy suggested less diverse TRB repertoires in most PML patients, whereas the natalizumab-treated controls showed values near 1. Analysis was limited to peripheral blood, even though cerebrospinal fluid or brain lymphocytes might be more informative for natalizumab-associated PML. Because of the small, descriptive cohort, whether findings reflect JC virus infection or general immunocompromise remained unclear. TRB clones with frequency above 0.5% were observed only in PML patients, but the clones expanded at PML onset were found to be already present before and during natalizumab therapy. When PML developed, no shared TRBV or TRBJ gene usage and no preferred TRBV-TRBJ pairings were found.

Using the immunoSEQ two-step multiplex PCR at survey-level depth, TRB CDR3 regions were amplified from genomic DNA. Synthetic inline TR CDR3 controls covering all V-J pairings were spiked into each PCR to estimate template counts and remove amplification bias. Reads went through processing to reduce amplification and sequencing bias, and quantification was done against synthetic TR CDR3 analogs. The original methods were these. Raw data were processed in ImmunoSEQ Analyzer, removing out-of-frame sequences and CDR3s with stop codons, and genes were named by IMGT nomenclature. Normalized Shannon entropy, defined as 1 minus Pielou's evenness, was used to summarize repertoire diversity. Two TRB sequences were counted as identical only if the two sequences had the same V gene, J gene and CDR3. Public PML clonotypes were CDR3s shared by two or more PML-onset samples but absent earlier, in controls, and in public databases. Position-by-position CDR3 amino acid composition was analyzed in Skylign with the observed count method. TCRdb took this table from immuneACCESS and kept in-frame rearrangements with V and J called. Such tables lack part of the clones; where checked against another copy, unresolved V genes explain under half of the gap, and the rest is unexplained. V and J calls and clone size come straight from that table; D and trimming were deduced from the DNA. A total of more than 20,000 clones appear in this sample, roughly 90% of them only once. In total, the top ten clones hold around 2.4% of the sample.

The sample's time point label, decoded: roughly 12 months of natalizumab therapy. The meaning of the sample's treatment or condition label: on natalizumab therapy at sampling. The controls were a few MS patients treated with natalizumab who did not develop PML and who were sampled longitudinally. Interferon beta had previously been received by all listed patients, and all PML patients were female. At 6 and 12 months of natalizumab therapy, T1 and T2 blood samples were collected, respectively. Ficoll-Hypaque density gradient centrifugation was used to isolate peripheral blood mononuclear cells. With respect to this clone: This receptor's antigen is unknown. No base quality information exists; no much larger clone differs at one position.

Inclusive of the bounding cysteine and phenylalanine, the CDR3 is 14 residues long. The sequence is cut down to CDR3 DNA, 42 bases in frame from base 1. Trimming costs V 4 bases and J 4 bases, and their ends lie 11 bases apart. Looking up the germline V gene yields CDR1 SGDLS and CDR2 YYNGEE. Specimen: PBMCs, collected from a patient treated with natalizumab. The source of this sequence is a young man with multiple sclerosis. The chain uses TRBV9 and TRBJ2-2; the D segment cannot be called with confidence. The CDR3 here reads CASSLRRFTGELFF. The nucleotide sequence reads TGTGCCAGCAGCCTCCGACGGTTCACCGGGGAGCTGTTTTTT.